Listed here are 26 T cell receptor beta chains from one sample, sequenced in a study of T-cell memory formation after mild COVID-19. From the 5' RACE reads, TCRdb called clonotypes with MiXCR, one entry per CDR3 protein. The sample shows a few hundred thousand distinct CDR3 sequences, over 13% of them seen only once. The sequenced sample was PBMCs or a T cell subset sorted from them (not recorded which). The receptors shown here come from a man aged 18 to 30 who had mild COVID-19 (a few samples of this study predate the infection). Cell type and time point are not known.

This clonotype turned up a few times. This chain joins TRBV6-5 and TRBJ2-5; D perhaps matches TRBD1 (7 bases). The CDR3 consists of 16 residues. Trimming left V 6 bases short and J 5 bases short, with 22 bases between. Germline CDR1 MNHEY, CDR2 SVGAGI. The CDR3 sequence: CASSPTVGAGGETQYF. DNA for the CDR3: TGTGCCAGCAGCCCAACCGTAGGGGCAGGGGGGGAGACCCAGTACTTC.

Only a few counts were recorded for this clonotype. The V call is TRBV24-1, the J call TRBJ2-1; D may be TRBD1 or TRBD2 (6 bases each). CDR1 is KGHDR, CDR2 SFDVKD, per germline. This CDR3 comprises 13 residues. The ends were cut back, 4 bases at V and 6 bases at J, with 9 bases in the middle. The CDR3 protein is CATSEGGGNEQFF. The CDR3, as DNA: TGTGCCACCAGTGAAGGAGGGGGCAATGAGCAGTTCTTC.

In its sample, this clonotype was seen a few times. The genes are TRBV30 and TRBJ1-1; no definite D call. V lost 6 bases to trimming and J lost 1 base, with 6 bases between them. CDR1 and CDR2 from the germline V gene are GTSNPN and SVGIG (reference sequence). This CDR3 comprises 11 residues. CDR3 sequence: CACRRNTEAFF. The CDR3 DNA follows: TGTGCCTGCCGCCGGAACACTGAAGCTTTCTTT.

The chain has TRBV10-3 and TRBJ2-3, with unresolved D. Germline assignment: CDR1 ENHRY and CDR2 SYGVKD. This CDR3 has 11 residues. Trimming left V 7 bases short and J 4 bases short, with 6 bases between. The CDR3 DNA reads TGTGCCATCACGGACGCAGATACGCAGTATTTT. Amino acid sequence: CAITDADTQYF.

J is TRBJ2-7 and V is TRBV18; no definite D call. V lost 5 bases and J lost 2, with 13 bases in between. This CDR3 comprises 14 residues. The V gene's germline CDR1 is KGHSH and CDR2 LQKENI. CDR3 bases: TGTGCCAGCTCAAATTTTGGGTCCCCCTACGAGCAGTACTTC. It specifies CASSNFGSPYEQYF.

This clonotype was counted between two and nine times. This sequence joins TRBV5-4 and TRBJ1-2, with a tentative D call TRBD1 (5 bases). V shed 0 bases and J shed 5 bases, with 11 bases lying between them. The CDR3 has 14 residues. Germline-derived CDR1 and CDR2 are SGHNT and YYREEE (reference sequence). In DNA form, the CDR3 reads TGTGCCAGCAGCTTGGTAGGGGCAAGTTATGGCTACACCTTC. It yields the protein CASSLVGASYGYTF.

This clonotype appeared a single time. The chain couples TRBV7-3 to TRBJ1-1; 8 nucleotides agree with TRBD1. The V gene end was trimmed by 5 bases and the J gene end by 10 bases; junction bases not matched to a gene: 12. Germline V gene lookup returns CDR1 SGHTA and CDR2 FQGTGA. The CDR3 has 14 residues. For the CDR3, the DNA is TGTGCCAGCAGCCCACAGGGGGGCAGGGACTCAGCTTTCTTT. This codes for CASSPQGGRDSAFF.

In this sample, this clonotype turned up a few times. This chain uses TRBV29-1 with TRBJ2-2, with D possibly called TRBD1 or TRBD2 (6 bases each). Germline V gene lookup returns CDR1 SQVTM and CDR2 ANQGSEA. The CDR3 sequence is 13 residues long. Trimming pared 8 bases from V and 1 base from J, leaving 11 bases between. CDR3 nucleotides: TGCAGCTATAGGGGGGAGAACACCGGGGAGCTGTTTTTT. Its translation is CSYRGENTGELFF.

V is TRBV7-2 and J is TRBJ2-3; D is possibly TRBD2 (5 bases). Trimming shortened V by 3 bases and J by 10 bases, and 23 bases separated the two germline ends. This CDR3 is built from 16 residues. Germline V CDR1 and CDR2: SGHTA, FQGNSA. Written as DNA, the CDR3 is TGTGCCAGCAGCTTCATAAGAGGAGGAGAGTCAGTCCCGCAGTATTTT. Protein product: CASSFIRGGESVPQYF.

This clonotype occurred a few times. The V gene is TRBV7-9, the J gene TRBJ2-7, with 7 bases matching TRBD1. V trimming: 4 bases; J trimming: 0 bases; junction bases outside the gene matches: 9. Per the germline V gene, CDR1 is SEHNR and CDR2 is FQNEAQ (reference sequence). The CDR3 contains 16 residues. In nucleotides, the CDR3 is TGTGCCAGCAGCTCACCTAAGGGGGCCAGCTCCTACGAGCAGTACTTC. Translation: CASSSPKGASSYEQYF.

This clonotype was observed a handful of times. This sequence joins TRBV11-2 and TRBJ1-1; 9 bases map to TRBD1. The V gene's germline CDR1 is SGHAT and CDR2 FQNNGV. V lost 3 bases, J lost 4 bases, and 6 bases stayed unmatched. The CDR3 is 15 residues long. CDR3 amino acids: CASSFIGQGSTEAFF. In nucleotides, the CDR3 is TGTGCCAGCAGCTTCATCGGACAGGGGAGCACTGAAGCTTTCTTT.

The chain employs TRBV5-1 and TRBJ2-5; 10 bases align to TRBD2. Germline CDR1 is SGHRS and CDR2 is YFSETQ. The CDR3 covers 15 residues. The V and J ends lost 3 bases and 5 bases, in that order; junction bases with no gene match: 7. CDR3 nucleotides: TGCGCCAGCAGCTCGCAAGCGGGGGGGCGTGAGACCCAGTACTTC. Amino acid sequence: CASSSQAGGRETQYF.

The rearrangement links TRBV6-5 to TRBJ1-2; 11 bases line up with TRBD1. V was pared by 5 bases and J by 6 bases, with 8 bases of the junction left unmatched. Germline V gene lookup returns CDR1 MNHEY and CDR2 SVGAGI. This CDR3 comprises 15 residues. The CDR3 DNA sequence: TGTGCCAGCAGTCTATACCGGGACAGGGGGGATGGCTACACCTTC. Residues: CASSLYRDRGDGYTF.

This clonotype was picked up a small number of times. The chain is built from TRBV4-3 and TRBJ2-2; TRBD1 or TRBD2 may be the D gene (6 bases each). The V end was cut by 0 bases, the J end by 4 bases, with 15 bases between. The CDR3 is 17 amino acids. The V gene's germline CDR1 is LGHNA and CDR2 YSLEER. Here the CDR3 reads CASSQDRTGAVTGELFF. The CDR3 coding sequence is TGCGCCAGCAGCCAAGATCGGACGGGGGCCGTCACCGGGGAGCTGTTTTTT.

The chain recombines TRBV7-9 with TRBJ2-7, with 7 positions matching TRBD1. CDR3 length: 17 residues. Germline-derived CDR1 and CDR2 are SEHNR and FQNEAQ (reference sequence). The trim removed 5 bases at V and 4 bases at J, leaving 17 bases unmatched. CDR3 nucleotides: TGTGCCAGCAGCCAAAGGGCAGTCATGACAGGGAAGTACGAGCAGTACGTC. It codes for CASSQRAVMTGKYEQYV.

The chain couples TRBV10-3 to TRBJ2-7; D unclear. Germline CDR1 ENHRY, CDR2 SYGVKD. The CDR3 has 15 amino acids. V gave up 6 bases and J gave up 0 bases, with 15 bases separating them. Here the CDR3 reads CAISPRTRSSYEQYF. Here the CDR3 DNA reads TGTGCCATCAGCCCCCGGACCAGAAGCTCCTACGAGCAGTACTTC.

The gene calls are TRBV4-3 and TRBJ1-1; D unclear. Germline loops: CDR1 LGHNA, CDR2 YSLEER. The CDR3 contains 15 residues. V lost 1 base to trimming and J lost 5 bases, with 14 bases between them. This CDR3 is CASSQVREFGTEAFF. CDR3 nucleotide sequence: TGCGCCAGCAGCCAAGTGAGGGAATTTGGGACTGAAGCTTTCTTT.

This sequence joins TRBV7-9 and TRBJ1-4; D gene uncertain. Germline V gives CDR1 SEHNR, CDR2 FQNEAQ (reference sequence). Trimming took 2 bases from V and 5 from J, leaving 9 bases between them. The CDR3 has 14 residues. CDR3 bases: TGTGCCAGCAGCTTAAGGACGCAGAATGAAAAACTGTTTTTT. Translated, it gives CASSLRTQNEKLFF.

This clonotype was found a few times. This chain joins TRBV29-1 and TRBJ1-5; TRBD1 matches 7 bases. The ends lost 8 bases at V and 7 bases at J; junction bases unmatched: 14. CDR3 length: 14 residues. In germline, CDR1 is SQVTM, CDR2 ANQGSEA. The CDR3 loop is CSPKILQDRQPQHF. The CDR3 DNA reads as TGCAGCCCCAAGATTTTACAGGACAGGCAGCCCCAGCATTTT.

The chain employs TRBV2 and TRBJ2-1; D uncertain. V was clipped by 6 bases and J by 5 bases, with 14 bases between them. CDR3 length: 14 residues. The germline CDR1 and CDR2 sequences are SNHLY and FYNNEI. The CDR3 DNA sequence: TGTGCCAGCAGCGGCGGTGTTGGAAACAATGAGCAGTTCTTC. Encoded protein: CASSGGVGNNEQFF.

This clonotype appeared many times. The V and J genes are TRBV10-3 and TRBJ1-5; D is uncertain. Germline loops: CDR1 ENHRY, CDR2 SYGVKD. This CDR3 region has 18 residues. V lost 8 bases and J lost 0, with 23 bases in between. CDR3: CAIAPWEPGSHSNQPQHF. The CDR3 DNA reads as TGTGCCATCGCCCCCTGGGAACCAGGTTCGCATAGCAATCAGCCCCAGCATTTT.

CDR3 nucleotides: TGCAGTGTCTCAGGGAACTACGAGCAGTACTTC. It specifies CSVSGNYEQYF. This chain connects TRBV20-1 to TRBJ2-7; possibly TRBD1 for D (5 bases). Trimming left V 7 bases short and J 3 bases short, with 10 bases between. Per the germline V gene, CDR1 is DFQATT and CDR2 is SNEGSKA (reference sequence). The CDR3 contains 11 residues.

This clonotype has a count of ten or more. The CDR3 protein is CASSIGTQDGQYV. CDR3 in DNA: TGTGCCAGCAGTATCGGGACCCAGGACGGACAGTACGTC. The gene calls are TRBV5-6 and TRBJ2-7; D may correspond to TRBD1 or TRBD2 (5 bases each). The ends were cut back, 5 bases at V and 10 bases at J, with 19 bases in the middle. The V gene's germline CDR1 is SGHDT and CDR2 YYEEEE. The CDR3 spans 13 residues.

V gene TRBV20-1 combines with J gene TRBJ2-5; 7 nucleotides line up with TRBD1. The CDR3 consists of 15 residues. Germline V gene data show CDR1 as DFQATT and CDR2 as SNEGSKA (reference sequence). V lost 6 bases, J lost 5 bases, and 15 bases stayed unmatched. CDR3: CSARRKGGGRETQYF. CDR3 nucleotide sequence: TGCAGTGCCCGCCGAAAAGGGGGCGGCCGGGAGACCCAGTACTTC.

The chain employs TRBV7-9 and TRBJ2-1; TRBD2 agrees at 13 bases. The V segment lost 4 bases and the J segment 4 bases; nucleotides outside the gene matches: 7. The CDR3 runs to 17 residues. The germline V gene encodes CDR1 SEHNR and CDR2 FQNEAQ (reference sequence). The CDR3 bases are TGTGCCAGCAGCTCCTGGACTAGCGGGGGTATTTACAATGAGCAGTTCTTC. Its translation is CASSSWTSGGIYNEQFF.

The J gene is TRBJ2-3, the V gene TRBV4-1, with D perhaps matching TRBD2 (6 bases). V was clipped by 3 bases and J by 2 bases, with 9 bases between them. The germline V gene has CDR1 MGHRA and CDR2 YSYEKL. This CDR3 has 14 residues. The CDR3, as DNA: TGCGCCAGCAGCCATGGAGGGAACACAGATACGCAGTATTTT. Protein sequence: CASSHGGNTDTQYF.